The 5 T cell receptor beta chains reported below all come from one sample, sequenced in a study of CXCR3-negative and CXCR3-positive naive CD8 T cells. For these receptors, no antigen is known. UMI-labeled 5' RACE TRB cDNA libraries were prepared from the cells. One entry per CDR3 protein, without DNA, is what TCRdb gives after re-calling the 5' RACE reads. The sample has about 120,000 distinct CDR3 sequences. General observations from the study: In CXCR3-positive naive cells, the TRB CDR3s were more hydrophobic than in CXCR3-negative naive cells.

Sequenced: naive CXCR3+ CD8+ T cells from blood. Subset reported: CD45RO-CCR7+CD27+CD95- naive CD8+ T cells expressing CXCR3 (TNR3+). These receptors all stem from a human donor in good health. Some clones in this sample may be carry-over from other donors' samples.

The chain links TRBV7-9 to TRBJ2-2. The CDR3 spans 13 residues. The V gene's germline CDR1 is SEHNR and CDR2 FQNEAQ (reference sequence). The CDR3 is CASSIDGTGELFF.

V usage is TRBV19 and J usage is TRBJ2-1; TCRdb calls TRBD1, which cannot be checked without DNA. The V gene's germline CDR1 is LNHDA and CDR2 SQIVND (reference sequence). CDR3 length equals 15 residues. The CDR3: CASSIDPGFHNEQFF.

This sequence joins TRBV20-1 and TRBJ2-1; the TRBD1 assignment by TCRdb is unverifiable without DNA. The CDR3 sequence is 14 residues long. Germline CDR1 reads DFQATT; CDR2 reads SNEGSKA (reference sequence). The CDR3 here is CSARNDGTWGEQFF.

This CDR3 reads CASSLGTYEQYF. The chain carries TRBV7-8 and TRBJ2-7. CDR3 length: 12 residues. Germline CDR1 and CDR2: SGHVS and FQNEAQ.

The V and J genes are TRBV10-1 and TRBJ1-5; without DNA, the TCRdb call of TRBD1 cannot be checked. The CDR3 contains 13 residues. CDR1 is WNHNN and CDR2 is SYGVQD in the germline V gene (reference sequence). CDR3 sequence reads: CASSTGKPQTQHF.